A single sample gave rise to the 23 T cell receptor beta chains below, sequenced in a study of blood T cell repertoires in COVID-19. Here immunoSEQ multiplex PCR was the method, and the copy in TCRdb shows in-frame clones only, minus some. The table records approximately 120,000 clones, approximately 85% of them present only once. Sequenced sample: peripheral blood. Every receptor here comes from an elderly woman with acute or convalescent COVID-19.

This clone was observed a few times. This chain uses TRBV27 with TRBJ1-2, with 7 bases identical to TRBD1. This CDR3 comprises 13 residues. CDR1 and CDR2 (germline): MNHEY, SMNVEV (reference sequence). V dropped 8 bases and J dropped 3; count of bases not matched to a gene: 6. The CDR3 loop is CASRKTGDYGYTF. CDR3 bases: TGTGCCAGCCGAAAAACAGGGGACTATGGCTACACCTTC.

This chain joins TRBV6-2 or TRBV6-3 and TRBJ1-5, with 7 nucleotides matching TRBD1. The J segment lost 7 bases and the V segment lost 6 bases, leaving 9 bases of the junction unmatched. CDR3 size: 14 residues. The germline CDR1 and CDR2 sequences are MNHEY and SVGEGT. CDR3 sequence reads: CASSPRQGFQPQHF. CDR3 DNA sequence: TGTGCCAGCAGCCCGAGACAGGGTTTCCAGCCCCAGCATTTT.

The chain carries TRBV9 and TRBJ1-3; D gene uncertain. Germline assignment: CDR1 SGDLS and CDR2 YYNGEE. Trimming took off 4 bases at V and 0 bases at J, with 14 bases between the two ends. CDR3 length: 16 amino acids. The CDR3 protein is CASSLGVDFSGNTIYF. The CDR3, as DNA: TGTGCCAGCAGCTTAGGAGTGGACTTCTCTGGAAACACCATATATTTT.

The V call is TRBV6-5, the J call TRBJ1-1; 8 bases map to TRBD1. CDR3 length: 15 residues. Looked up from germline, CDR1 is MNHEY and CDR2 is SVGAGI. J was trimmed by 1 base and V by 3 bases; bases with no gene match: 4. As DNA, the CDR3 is TGTGCCAGCAGTTATTGGGGACAGGCGAACACTGAAGCTTTCTTT. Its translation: CASSYWGQANTEAFF.

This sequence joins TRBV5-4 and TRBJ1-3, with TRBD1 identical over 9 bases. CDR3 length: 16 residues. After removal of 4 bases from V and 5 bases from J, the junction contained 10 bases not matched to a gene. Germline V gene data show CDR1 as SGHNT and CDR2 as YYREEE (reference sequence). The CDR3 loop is CASSAEIQGARNTIYF. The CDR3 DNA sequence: TGTGCCAGCAGCGCCGAAATACAGGGGGCTAGAAACACCATATATTTT.

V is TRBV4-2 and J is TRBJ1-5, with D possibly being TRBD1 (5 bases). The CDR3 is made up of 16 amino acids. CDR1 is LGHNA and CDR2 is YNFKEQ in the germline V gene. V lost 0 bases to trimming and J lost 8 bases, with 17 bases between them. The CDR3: CASSQDLGQGFKPQHF. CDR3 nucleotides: TGTGCCAGCAGCCAAGATCTGGGGCAGGGCTTTAAGCCCCAGCATTTT.

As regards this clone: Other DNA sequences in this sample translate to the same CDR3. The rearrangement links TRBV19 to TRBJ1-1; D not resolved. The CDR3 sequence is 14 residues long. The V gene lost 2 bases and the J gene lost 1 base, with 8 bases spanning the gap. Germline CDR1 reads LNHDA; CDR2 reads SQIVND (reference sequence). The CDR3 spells CASSISRGNTEAFF. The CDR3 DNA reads TGTGCCAGTAGTATAAGTCGCGGGAACACTGAAGCTTTCTTT.

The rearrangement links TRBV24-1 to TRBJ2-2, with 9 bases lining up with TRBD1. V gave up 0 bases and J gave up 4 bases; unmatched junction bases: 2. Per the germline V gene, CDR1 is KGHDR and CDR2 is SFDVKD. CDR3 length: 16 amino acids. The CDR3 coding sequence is TGTGCCACCAGTGATTTGGGACAGGGGCCCACCGGGGAGCTGTTTTTT. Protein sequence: CATSDLGQGPTGELFF.

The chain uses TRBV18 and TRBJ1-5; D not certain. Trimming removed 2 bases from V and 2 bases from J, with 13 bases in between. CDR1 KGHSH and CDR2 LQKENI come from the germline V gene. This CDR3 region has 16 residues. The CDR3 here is CASSPTTTRGNQPQHF. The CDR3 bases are TGTGCCAGCTCACCAACGACCACTCGGGGCAATCAGCCCCAGCATTTT.

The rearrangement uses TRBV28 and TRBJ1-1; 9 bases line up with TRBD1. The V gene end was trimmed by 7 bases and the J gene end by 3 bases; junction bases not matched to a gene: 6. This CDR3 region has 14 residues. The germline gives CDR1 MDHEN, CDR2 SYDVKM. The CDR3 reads CASNPTGGYTEAFF. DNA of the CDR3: TGTGCCAGCAATCCGACAGGGGGGTACACTGAAGCTTTCTTT.

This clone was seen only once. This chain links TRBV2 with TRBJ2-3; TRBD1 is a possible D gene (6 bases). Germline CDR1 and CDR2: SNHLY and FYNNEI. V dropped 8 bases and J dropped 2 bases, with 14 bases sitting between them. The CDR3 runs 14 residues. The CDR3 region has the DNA TGTGCCAGCTCTCCCTGGGGGCCCACAGATACGCAGTATTTT. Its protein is CASSPWGPTDTQYF. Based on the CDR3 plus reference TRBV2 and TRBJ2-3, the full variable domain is EPEVTQTPSHQVTQMGQEVILRCVPISNHLYFYWYRQILGQKVEFLVSFYNNEISEKSEIFDDQFSVERPDGSNFTLKIRSTKLEDSAMYFCASSPWGPTDTQYFGPGTRLTVL.

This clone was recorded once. The CDR3 reads CASSGTANSPLHF. The CDR3 nucleotides are TGTGCCAGTAGCGGGACAGCCAATTCACCCCTCCACTTT. The chain has TRBV19 and TRBJ1-6; 7 bases are a match to TRBD1. The V gene end was trimmed by 6 bases and the J gene end by 7 bases; junction bases not matched to a gene: 3. Germline lookup yields CDR1 LNHDA and CDR2 SQIVND (reference sequence). The CDR3 runs to 13 residues.

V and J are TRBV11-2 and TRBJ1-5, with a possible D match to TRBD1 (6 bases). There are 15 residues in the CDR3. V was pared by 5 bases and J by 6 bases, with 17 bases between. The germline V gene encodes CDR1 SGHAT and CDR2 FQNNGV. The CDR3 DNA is TGTGCCAGCAGCCAAGGGGGGGGAGGAAGTCAGCCCCAGCATTTT. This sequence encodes CASSQGGGGSQPQHF. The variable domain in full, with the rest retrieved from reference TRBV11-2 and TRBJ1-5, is EAGVAQSPRYKIIEKRQSVAFWCNPISGHATLYWYQQILGQGPKLLIQFQNNGVVDDSQLPKDRFSAERLKGVDSTLKIQPAKLEDSAVYLCASSQGGGGSQPQHFGDGTRLSIL.

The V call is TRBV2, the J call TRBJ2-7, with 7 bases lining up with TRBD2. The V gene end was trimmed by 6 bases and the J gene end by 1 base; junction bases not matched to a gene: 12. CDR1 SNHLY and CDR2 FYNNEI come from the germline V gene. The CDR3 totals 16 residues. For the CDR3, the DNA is TGTGCCAGCAGGGGGGGATACAGCGGGGATTCCTACGAGCAGTACTTC. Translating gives CASRGGYSGDSYEQYF. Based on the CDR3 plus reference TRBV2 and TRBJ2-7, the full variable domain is EPEVTQTPSHQVTQMGQEVILRCVPISNHLYFYWYRQILGQKVEFLVSFYNNEISEKSEIFDDQFSVERPDGSNFTLKIRSTKLEDSAMYFCASRGGYSGDSYEQYFGPGTRLTVT.

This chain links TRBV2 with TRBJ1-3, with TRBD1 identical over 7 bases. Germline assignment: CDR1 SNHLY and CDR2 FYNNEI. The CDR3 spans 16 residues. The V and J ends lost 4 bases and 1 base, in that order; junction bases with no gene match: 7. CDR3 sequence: CASSGQGRGSGNTIYF. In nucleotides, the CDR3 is TGTGCCAGCAGTGGACAGGGTAGGGGGTCTGGAAACACCATATATTTT.

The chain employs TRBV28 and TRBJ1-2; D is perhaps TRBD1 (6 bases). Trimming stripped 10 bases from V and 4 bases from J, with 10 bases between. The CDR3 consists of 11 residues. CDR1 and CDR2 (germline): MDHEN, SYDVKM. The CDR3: CATRGGYGYTF. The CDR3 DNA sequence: TGTGCCACAAGGGGGGGCTATGGCTACACCTTC.

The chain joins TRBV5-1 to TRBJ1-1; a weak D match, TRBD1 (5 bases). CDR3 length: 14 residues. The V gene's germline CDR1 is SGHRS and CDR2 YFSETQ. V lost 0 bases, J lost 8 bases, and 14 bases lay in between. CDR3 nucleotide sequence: TGCGCCAGCAGCTTGGAATCGTGGTCAGGGGAAGCTTTCTTT. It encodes CASSLESWSGEAFF.

The chain's CDR3 is CASRDLGKPQHF. CDR3 DNA: TGTGCCAGCAGAGATCTAGGTAAGCCCCAGCATTTT. This rearrangement joins TRBV7-8 to TRBJ1-5; the D is unclear. The V end lost 6 bases, the J end lost 8 bases, and 11 bases lay between the germline ends. This CDR3 contains 12 residues. Germline V gives CDR1 SGHVS, CDR2 FQNEAQ.

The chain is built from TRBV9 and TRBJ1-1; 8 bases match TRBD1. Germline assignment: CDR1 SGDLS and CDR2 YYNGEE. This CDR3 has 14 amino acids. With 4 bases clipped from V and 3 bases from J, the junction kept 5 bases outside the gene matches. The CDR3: CASSLGTGHTEAFF. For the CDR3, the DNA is TGTGCCAGCAGCCTTGGGACAGGCCACACTGAAGCTTTCTTT.

As DNA, the CDR3 is TGTGCCAGCAGCTTATCAGCGGCCGATCAGCCCCAGCATTTT. It specifies CASSLSAADQPQHF. The chain recombines TRBV7-8 with TRBJ1-5; D is ambiguous. Per germline, CDR1 SGHVS and CDR2 FQNEAQ. CDR3 length: 14 residues. Trimming removed 2 bases from V and 5 bases from J, with 10 bases in between.

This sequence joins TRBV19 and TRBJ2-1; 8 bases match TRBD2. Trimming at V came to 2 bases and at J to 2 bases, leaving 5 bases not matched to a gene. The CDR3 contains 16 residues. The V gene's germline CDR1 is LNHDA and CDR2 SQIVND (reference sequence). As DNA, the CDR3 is TGTGCCAGTAGTATACGGCGGGGGGCCACCTACAATGAGCAGTTCTTC. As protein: CASSIRRGATYNEQFF. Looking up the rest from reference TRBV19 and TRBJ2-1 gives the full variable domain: DGGITQSPKYLFRKEGQNVTLSCEQNLNHDAMYWYRQDPGQGLRLIYYSQIVNDFQKGDIAEGYSVSREKKESFPLTVTSAQKNPTAFYLCASSIRRGATYNEQFFGPGTRLTVL.

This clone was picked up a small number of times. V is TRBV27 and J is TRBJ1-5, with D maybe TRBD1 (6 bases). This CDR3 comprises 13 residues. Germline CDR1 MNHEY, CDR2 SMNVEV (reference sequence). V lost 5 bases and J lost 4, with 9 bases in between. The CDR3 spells CASSGQGNQPQHF. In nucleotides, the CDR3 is TGTGCCAGCAGTGGGCAGGGGAATCAGCCCCAGCATTTT.

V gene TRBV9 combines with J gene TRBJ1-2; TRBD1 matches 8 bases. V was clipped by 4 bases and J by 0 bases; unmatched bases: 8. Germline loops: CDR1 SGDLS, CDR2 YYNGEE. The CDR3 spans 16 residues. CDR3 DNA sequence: TGTGCCAGCAGCCCACACGGACAGGGTTCTAACTATGGCTACACCTTC. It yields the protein CASSPHGQGSNYGYTF.